The T cell receptor beta chain under discussion was sequenced for a study of blood T cell repertoires in COVID-19 (dated by TCRdb to 2020 to 2021). In the study overall: Samples covering the acute and convalescent phases of COVID-19 were provided by collaborators in the United States, Italy and Spain. The material from the prospective study consisted of cDNA or gDNA derived from T cells, B-cell-depleted T cells, or PBMCs. Subjects who had been exposed to COVID-19, were actively infected with it, or had recovered from it provided the deeply sampled blood TCRbeta repertoires that made up the dataset. The repertoires were released in a freely available public database meant as a resource for research on the immune response to SARS-CoV-2. The samples were drawn from the first 160 participants of the ongoing ImmuneRACE study and from 1,254 subjects provided by 6 global collaborators. Sample metadata almost always included a de-identified subject ID, COVID-19 status, age in years and sex. Where available, HLA class I and class II types were obtained from metadata supplied by the sample provider rather than from assay-based typing. Study-wide conclusions, independent of this receptor: How much clinical and demographic metadata was included differed by source and by participant, and the metadata was provided uncurated.

This clone has only a few counts. There is no known antigen for this receptor. Base quality data are lacking; no much larger clone is found one base away. TCRbeta CDR3 regions were amplified from genomic DNA by means of the immunoSEQ Assay, a bias-controlled multiplex PCR. As for the original processing: Nucleated cell counts per sample were estimated from amplification of reference gene primers within the assay. To quantify the absolute abundance of each unique TCRbeta CDR3 rearrangement, sequence reads were collapsed and filtered. For each sample, productive Simpson clonality was calculated by taking the square root of Simpson's diversity index across productive rearrangements. Sourced from immuneACCESS, this table was stored by TCRdb with only in-frame sequences that have V and J called. A share of the clones is absent; for the studies checked, an unresolved V gene accounts for under half, and the remainder has no known explanation. V, J and clone size were drawn from that table, and D and trimming were deduced from the DNA. A total of 45,000 to 55,000 clones appear in this sample, less than 95% of them only once. The ten largest clones capture around 3.2% of the sample.

Measured from the cysteine to the phenylalanine, the CDR3 is 14 residues long. The read is trimmed to its CDR3 DNA, 42 bases read in frame from base 1. The germline ends are 17 bases apart after V is trimmed by 2 bases and J by 10 bases. CDR1 and CDR2 are drawn from the germline V gene: MGHRA, YSYEKL. Collaborating institutions collected whole blood in K2EDTA tubes following their own protocols. For TCRbeta analysis, collaborator samples were shipped as frozen whole blood, as isolated PBMCs, or as DNA extracted from either sample type. The V and J genes are TRBV4-1 and TRBJ1-2, with no reliable assignment of the D segment. This TCR came from a human donor in a cohort sampled during active COVID-19. The sample was peripheral blood. The DNA sequence is as follows: TGCGCCAGCAGCCAACCTGCGAATACTAGGCTCTACACCTTC. This codes for CASSQPANTRLYTF.